This T cell receptor beta chain derives from a study of T cell changes during pregnancy in multiple sclerosis. Germline lookup yields CDR1 GTSNPN and CDR2 SVGIG (reference sequence). Trimming cost V 0 bases and J 0 bases; bases outside gene matches: 9. This CDR3 region has 19 residues. Sequencing used immunoSEQ multiplex PCR; TCRdb keeps in-frame clones, though not all of them. The sample lists around 63,000 clones; roughly nine tenths were seen once. This clonotype was sampled from a female donor in good health, enrolled as a control in a pregnancy study. Sequenced material: peripheral blood, taken in the third trimester of pregnancy. V usage is TRBV30 and J usage is TRBJ2-6; the match to TRBD2 covers 9 bases. In DNA, the CDR3 is TGTGCCTGGAGTGTAAGGTCCTGGCGGGGGGGCTCTGGGGCCAACGTCCTGACTTTC. Encoded protein: CAWSVRSWRGGSGANVLTF.